The 23 T cell receptor beta chains in this list originate from one sample, sequenced in a study of T cells in Graves' hyperthyroidism and ophthalmopathy. Amplified regions were TCR beta CDR3 sequences from RNA transcripts. The primer set for the first-round RT-PCR of the TCR CDR3 was HTBI. From the multiplex PCR reads, TCRdb called clonotypes with MiXCR, one entry per CDR3 protein. The sample consists of about 25,000 distinct CDR3 sequences, under 55% of them appearing once. The sample comprised blood. The receptors originated from a woman aged 40 to 49 with Graves' hyperthyroidism that later progressed to Graves' ophthalmopathy.

This clonotype counts as medium-sized. This rearrangement joins TRBV29-1 to TRBJ2-7, with D unresolved. Germline loops: CDR1 SQVTM, CDR2 ANQGSEA. V gave up 5 bases and J gave up 3 bases, with 14 bases separating them. This CDR3 contains 13 residues. The chain's CDR3 is CSVLTRKSYEQYF. The CDR3 bases are TGCAGCGTTCTAACCAGAAAGAGCTACGAGCAGTACTTC.

The sample holds many counts of this clonotype. CDR3 region: CASSLSAGGIEQYF. DNA of the CDR3: TGTGCCAGCAGTTTATCGGCAGGTGGAATCGAGCAGTACTTC. The chain links TRBV12-3 or TRBV12-4 to TRBJ2-7; D is ambiguous. The V end lost 2 bases, the J end lost 6 bases, and 14 bases lay between the germline ends. The CDR3 is 14 residues long.

By proportion, this clonotype is medium-sized. The rearrangement links TRBV20-1 to TRBJ2-2; the match to TRBD1 covers 11 bases. Unmatched junction bases numbered 4, after V lost 7 bases and J lost 3 bases. CDR1 is DFQATT and CDR2 is SNEGSKA in the germline V gene (reference sequence). The CDR3 has 14 residues. CDR3 residues: CSVRGQGDTGELFF. The CDR3 DNA sequence: TGCAGTGTTAGGGGACAGGGGGACACCGGGGAGCTGTTTTTT.

This clonotype is medium-sized (0.01 to 0.1%). The V and J genes are TRBV11-1 and TRBJ2-7; D is uncertain. The V and J ends lost 3 bases and 6 bases respectively, with 12 bases between them. The CDR3 extends over 13 amino acids. The germline V gene encodes CDR1 SGHAT and CDR2 FQDESV (reference sequence). CDR3 sequence: CASSFAVGPEQYF. CDR3 coding DNA: TGTGCCAGCAGCTTCGCCGTAGGGCCCGAGCAGTACTTC.

This sequence joins TRBV14 and TRBJ2-7; TRBD2 matches 11 bases. CDR3 length equals 14 residues. The trim removed 9 bases at V and 0 bases at J, leaving 4 bases unmatched. Germline V gene sequence: CDR1 SGHDN, CDR2 FVKESK. CDR3 in DNA: TGTGCCAGTAGCGGGAGGGGCTACTCCTACGAGCAGTACTTC. Residues: CASSGRGYSYEQYF.

At least ten counts were recorded for this clonotype. CDR3 sequence: CASSPTGRNQPQHF. In DNA form, the CDR3 reads TGCGCCAGCAGCCCGACAGGGCGAAATCAGCCCCAGCATTTT. The chain has TRBV4-1 and TRBJ1-5, with 7 bases identical to TRBD1. CDR3 size: 14 residues. V was pared by 4 bases and J by 4 bases, with 4 bases of the junction left unmatched. Germline CDR1 MGHRA, CDR2 YSYEKL.

This sequence joins TRBV2 and TRBJ2-2; 8 bases are a match to TRBD2. The V segment lost 7 bases and the J segment 5 bases; nucleotides outside the gene matches: 9. Germline V lookup: CDR1 SNHLY, CDR2 FYNNEI. This CDR3 contains 15 residues. The CDR3 region has the DNA TGTGCCAGCATAGACCAGCGGGGGAATACCGGGGAGCTGTTTTTT. This gives the protein CASIDQRGNTGELFF.

The chain recombines TRBV2 with TRBJ1-4, with TRBD1 as a possible D gene (5 bases). Trimming took 6 bases from V and 2 from J, leaving 13 bases between them. The length of the CDR3 is 15 residues. Germline V gene lookup returns CDR1 SNHLY and CDR2 FYNNEI. The CDR3 nucleotides read TGTGCCAGCAGCGAGGAATCAGGGACTAATGAAAAACTGTTTTTT. This gives the protein CASSEESGTNEKLFF.

This clonotype was recorded only once. One junction end does not reproduce the germline sequence, and a read error may be involved. The chain carries TRBV29-1 and TRBJ2-1; 9 bases are shared with TRBD2. CDR1 and CDR2 from the germline V gene are SQVTM and ANQGSEA. This CDR3 region has 12 residues. CDR3 amino acids: CSVSSGVGEQFF. The CDR3 DNA reads TGCAGCGTTTCTAGCGGGGTAGGTGAGCAATTCTTC.

Concerning this clonotype: Sequence at one end of the junction differs from germline and may be a read error. J is TRBJ2-7 and V is TRBV9; 8 bases are a match to TRBD1. Per the germline V gene, CDR1 is SGDLS and CDR2 is YYNGEE. CDR3 length: 15 amino acids. The DNA of the CDR3 is TGCGCCAGCAGCCAGGCTGGACAGGGATTCTACGAGCAGTACTTC. Translating it yields CASSQAGQGFYEQYF.

The chain recombines TRBV9 with TRBJ2-3; 14 positions agree with TRBD2. The junction had 4 bases not matched to a gene; V was cut back by 4 bases and J by 3 bases. The CDR3 has 16 residues. CDR1 and CDR2 (germline): SGDLS, YYNGEE. CDR3 region: CASSSGTSGRTDTQYF. CDR3 in DNA: TGTGCCAGCAGCTCCGGGACTAGCGGGAGAACAGATACGCAGTATTTT.

This clonotype appeared once. The chain has TRBV9 and TRBJ2-3; 7 bases match TRBD2. Germline assignment: CDR1 SGDLS and CDR2 YYNGEE. After removal of 3 bases from V and 1 base from J, the junction contained 5 bases not matched to a gene. This CDR3 is built from 15 residues. The CDR3 coding sequence is TGTGCCAGCAGCGGAGGTGGGAGGGGCACAGATACGCAGTATTTT. It codes for CASSGGGRGTDTQYF.

This clonotype has a handful of counts. The J gene is TRBJ2-7, the V gene TRBV12-3 or TRBV12-4; D call uncertain. V lost 5 bases to trimming and J lost 6 bases, with 11 bases between them. This CDR3 spans 12 amino acids. Written as DNA, the CDR3 is TGTGCCAGCAGTGGTCCCTTCGGCGAGCAGTACTTC. Protein sequence: CASSGPFGEQYF.

This clonotype was counted many times. The rearrangement uses TRBV7-9 and TRBJ2-1; D might be TRBD1 (6 bases). Germline assignment: CDR1 SEHNR and CDR2 FQNEAQ (reference sequence). Deletions cut 2 bases from V and 8 bases from J, with 22 bases between. This CDR3 is 17 amino acids long. The CDR3 sequence is CASSLLTGFWEYDEQFF. CDR3 nucleotides: TGTGCCAGCAGCTTATTGACAGGTTTTTGGGAATACGATGAGCAGTTCTTC.

The rearrangement links TRBV25-1 to TRBJ1-5; D gene uncertain. V lost 5 bases and J lost 1, with 9 bases in between. Germline V gene sequence: CDR1 MGHDK, CDR2 SYGVNS. The CDR3 runs 14 residues. In DNA, the CDR3 is TGTGCCAGCAGTACACCGGGAAGCAATCAGCCCCAGCATTTT. Amino acids: CASSTPGSNQPQHF.

This clonotype has a count of ten or more. This may arise from a read error, as a much more abundant clone is one base away. This chain joins TRBV6-1 and TRBJ2-5; tentative D call: TRBD1 (5 bases). The length of the CDR3 is 15 residues. V lost 2 bases, J lost 2 bases, and 12 bases lay in between. Germline values: CDR1 MNHNS, CDR2 SASEGT. In DNA form, the CDR3 reads TGTGCCAGCAGTGAAACGTTTACAGGTCAAGAGACCCAGTACTTC. Protein sequence: CASSETFTGQETQYF.

The chain employs TRBV7-9 and TRBJ1-1; D might be TRBD1 (5 bases). V was cut by 2 bases and J by 8 bases, with 15 bases left in between. CDR3 length: 14 amino acids. Germline CDR1 SEHNR, CDR2 FQNEAQ (reference sequence). The CDR3 is CASSLTQGLVEAFF. For the CDR3, the DNA is TGTGCCAGCAGCTTAACCCAGGGATTGGTAGAAGCTTTCTTT.

The chain is built from TRBV7-2 and TRBJ1-2, with D unclear. CDR1 SGHTA and CDR2 FQGNSA come from the germline V gene. The germline V and J ends were trimmed by 5 bases and 5 bases, with 12 bases remaining between them. This CDR3 region has 13 residues. The CDR3 region is CASSKDILYGYTF. The DNA for the CDR3 is TGTGCCAGCAGCAAAGACATCCTATATGGCTACACCTTC.

This clonotype was counted at least ten times. The V and J genes are TRBV7-9 and TRBJ2-1, with 14 bases aligning to TRBD2. CDR3 length: 18 residues. V shed 5 bases, J shed 9 bases, and the junction held 15 bases outside the gene matches. The germline gives CDR1 SEHNR, CDR2 FQNEAQ (reference sequence). DNA of the CDR3: TGTGCCAGCAGCCCTGGCAGGGGTGCGGGACTAGCGGGAGTTGAGCAGTTCTTC. Its translation is CASSPGRGAGLAGVEQFF. The whole variable domain, remainder taken from reference TRBV7-9 and TRBJ2-1, is DTGVSQNPRHKITKRGQNVTFRCDPISEHNRLYWYRQTLGQGPEFLTYFQNEAQLEKSRLLSDRFSAERPKGSFSTLEIQRTEQGDSAMYLCASSPGRGAGLAGVEQFFGPGTRLTVL.

This clonotype appeared many times. V is TRBV6-1 and J is TRBJ2-3; TRBD1 matches 7 bases. The CDR3 extends over 15 amino acids. Germline V gene lookup returns CDR1 MNHNS and CDR2 SASEGT. The V segment lost 5 bases and the J segment 0 bases; nucleotides outside the gene matches: 5. The CDR3 loop reads CASSTQTGSTDTQYF. The CDR3 region has the DNA TGTGCCAGCAGTACACAGACAGGGAGCACAGATACGCAGTATTTT.

Details on this clonotype: Germline and junction disagree at one end, which may indicate a read error. The chain employs TRBV19 and TRBJ2-2; a possible D gene is TRBD2 (6 bases). CDR3 length: 14 residues. Germline V gives CDR1 LNHDA, CDR2 SQIVND (reference sequence). For the CDR3, the DNA is TGTGCCAGTAGCATAGTGGAGGGCCCCGGGGAGCTGCTTTTT. It specifies CASSIVEGPGELLF.

This clonotype occurred many times. This rearrangement joins TRBV4-2 to TRBJ2-1, with D possibly matching TRBD2 (5 bases). Germline values: CDR1 LGHNA, CDR2 YNFKEQ. The CDR3 covers 15 residues. V was shortened by 3 bases and J by 6 bases, with 15 bases between the two germline ends. CDR3 loop: CASSQAREFVNEQFF. DNA for the CDR3: TGTGCCAGCAGCCAGGCCCGGGAATTCGTCAATGAGCAGTTCTTC.

By share of the sample, this clonotype is medium-sized. This chain uses TRBV15 with TRBJ1-4; tentatively, D is TRBD1 (6 bases). The V end was cut by 5 bases, the J end by 7 bases, with 14 bases between. This CDR3 has 14 residues. From germline, CDR1 is LNHNV and CDR2 YYDKDF (reference sequence). The CDR3 nucleotides are TGTGCCACCAGCCGGGGGCAGGGAGGTGAAAAACTGTTTTTT. Protein: CATSRGQGGEKLFF.